Listed below are T cell receptor beta chains from one sample, sequenced in a study of T cells in Graves' hyperthyroidism and ophthalmopathy. TCRdb re-called the multiplex PCR reads with MiXCR, one entry per CDR3 protein. The sample includes hundreds of thousands of distinct CDR3 sequences, 12% to 15% of them seen just once. Source material: blood. The receptors stem from a woman aged 40 to 50 with Graves' hyperthyroidism. CDR3s include the opening cysteine and the closing phenylalanine or tryptophan. The order of the fields is D gene, J gene, CDR3 length, clone size, V gene, CDR3 protein, CDR3 DNA. A D gene is named only where the DNA matches it firmly. A row's size may be missing; if present it is once, few, many or a size class.

D gene: -; J gene: TRBJ2-3; CDR3 length: 16; clone size: -; V gene: TRBV30; CDR3 protein: CAWSLEGRGSTDTQYF; CDR3 DNA: TGTGCCTGGAGTCTCGAGGGTCGGGGTAGCACAGATACGCAGTATTTT
D gene: TRBD2; J gene: TRBJ2-3; CDR3 length: 18; clone size: many; V gene: TRBV7-2; CDR3 protein: CASSLQGTSGISTDTQYF; CDR3 DNA: TGTGCCAGCAGCTTGCAAGGGACTAGCGGTATTAGCACAGATACGCAGTATTTT
D gene: -; J gene: TRBJ1-5; CDR3 length: 13; clone size: many; V gene: TRBV28; CDR3 protein: CASSLIGYQPQHF; CDR3 DNA: TGTGCCAGCAGTTTAATCGGATATCAGCCCCAGCATTTT
D gene: -; J gene: TRBJ2-7; CDR3 length: 15; clone size: many; V gene: TRBV7-2; CDR3 protein: CASSSLQGYSYEQYF; CDR3 DNA: TGTGCCAGCAGCTCCCTACAGGGATACTCCTACGAGCAGTACTTC
D gene: -; J gene: TRBJ1-3; CDR3 length: 18; clone size: many; V gene: TRBV28; CDR3 protein: CASSSPAPGGVLGNTIYF; CDR3 DNA: TGTGCCAGCAGTTCACCAGCCCCCGGGGGGGTGCTTGGAAACACCATATATTTT
D gene: TRBD1; J gene: TRBJ2-7; CDR3 length: 14; clone size: few; V gene: TRBV29-1; CDR3 protein: CSVVRTGFVHEQYF; CDR3 DNA: TGCAGCGTCGTCAGGACAGGGTTTGTTCACGAGCAGTACTTC
D gene: -; J gene: TRBJ2-1; CDR3 length: 15; clone size: -; V gene: TRBV6-1; CDR3 protein: CASNPGHTSYNEQFF; CDR3 DNA: TGTGCCAGCAACCCGGGACACACCTCCTACAATGAGCAGTTCTTC
D gene: -; J gene: TRBJ2-1; CDR3 length: 14; clone size: -; V gene: TRBV5-1; CDR3 protein: CASSLGTEYNEQFF; CDR3 DNA: TGCGCCAGCAGCTTGGGGACAGAATACAATGAGCAGTTCTTC
D gene: -; J gene: TRBJ1-1; CDR3 length: 16; clone size: many; V gene: TRBV18; CDR3 protein: CASSPPQSSGNTEAFF; CDR3 DNA: TGTGCCAGCTCACCACCTCAAAGTTCAGGGAACACTGAAGCTTTCTTT
D gene: -; J gene: TRBJ1-4; CDR3 length: 15; clone size: many; V gene: TRBV12-5; CDR3 protein: CASGSRDGTNEKLFF; CDR3 DNA: TGTGCTAGTGGTTCACGGGACGGCACTAATGAAAAACTGTTTTTT